Below are 28 T cell receptor beta chains sequenced from a single sample in a study of cytomegalovirus exposure and HLA in healthy donors. PCR amplification relied on 60 Vbeta primers (plus 13 Jbeta primers). The method was immunoSEQ multiplex PCR; TCRdb's version includes in-frame clones alone and lacks a portion of them. Among about 100,000 clones listed, over 70% were seen once. The sample taken for sequencing was PBMCs. These receptors were taken from a man under 40 in good health and CMV-seronegative.

This chain connects TRBV9 to TRBJ2-3, with 12 positions matching TRBD1. Germline V lookup: CDR1 SGDLS, CDR2 YYNGEE. The ends lost 3 bases at V and 4 bases at J; junction bases unmatched: 3. CDR3 length: 15 residues. CDR3 sequence (DNA): TGTGCCAGCAGCGGGGGACAGGGGGCCCCAGATACGCAGTATTTT. It is translated as CASSGGQGAPDTQYF. The full variable domain, its missing parts supplied by reference TRBV9 and TRBJ2-3, is DSGVTQTPKHLITATGQRVTLRCSPRSGDLSVYWYQQSLDQGLQFLIQYYNGEERAKGNILERFSAQQFPDLHSELNLSSLELGDSALYFCASSGGQGAPDTQYFGPGTRLTVL.

The genes are TRBV13 and TRBJ2-7; D perhaps matches TRBD2 (5 bases). The CDR3 has 14 amino acids. V lost 5 bases to trimming and J lost 0 bases, with 11 bases between them. Germline V CDR1 and CDR2: PRHDT, FYEKMQ (reference sequence). The DNA for the CDR3 is TGTGCCAGCAGCGGTAGCGACGACTCCTACGAGCAGTACTTC. Its protein is CASSGSDDSYEQYF.

CDR3 DNA sequence: TGTGCCAGCAGCTGGGGGACAGCCGGGGTAGAGACCCAGTACTTC. This gives the protein CASSWGTAGVETQYF. V and J are TRBV5-6 and TRBJ2-5, with 7 bases aligning to TRBD1. The CDR3 totals 15 residues. Germline-derived CDR1 and CDR2 are SGHDT and YYEEEE. The junction had 9 bases not matched to a gene; V was cut back by 3 bases and J by 4 bases.

The chain joins TRBV27 to TRBJ2-7; 7 bases agree with TRBD2. After removal of 0 bases from V and 3 bases from J, the junction contained 2 bases not matched to a gene. Germline V gives CDR1 MNHEY, CDR2 SMNVEV (reference sequence). The CDR3 totals 14 residues. The chain's CDR3 is CASSLSRTSYEQYF. CDR3 nucleotides: TGTGCCAGCAGTTTATCGAGGACTAGCTACGAGCAGTACTTC.

The chain links TRBV9 to TRBJ2-7; 7 bases align to TRBD1. The length of the CDR3 is 14 residues. Germline CDR1 and CDR2: SGDLS and YYNGEE. J lost 2 bases, V lost 0 bases, and 2 bases had no gene match. CDR3 sequence reads: CASSVGQGPYEQYF. The CDR3 bases are TGTGCCAGCAGCGTAGGACAGGGTCCCTACGAGCAGTACTTC.

Details on this clone: Germline and junction disagree at one end, which may indicate a read error. For the CDR3, the DNA is TGTGCCAGCAGTGAAGCGGTCTTTCGCCAGGGCATAAGTTTT. This sequence encodes CASSEAVFRQGISF. V and J are TRBV6-1 and TRBJ1-5; D is possibly TRBD1 (5 bases). The length of the CDR3 is 14 residues. Germline V lookup: CDR1 MNHNS, CDR2 SASEGT.

V gene TRBV5-1 combines with J gene TRBJ1-6, with 9 bases lining up with TRBD1. CDR1 is SGHRS, CDR2 YFSETQ, per germline. With V trimmed by 2 bases and J by 6 bases, 3 bases remained unmatched. The length of the CDR3 is 15 residues. The CDR3 loop is CASSFRDRANSPLHF. CDR3 coding DNA: TGCGCCAGCAGCTTCCGGGACAGGGCTAATTCACCCCTCCACTTT.

The chain is built from TRBV15 and TRBJ2-7; D possibly corresponds to TRBD1 (5 bases). CDR3 size: 16 residues. V lost 0 bases and J 2 bases, leaving 14 bases between the germline ends. Germline loops: CDR1 LNHNV, CDR2 YYDKDF (reference sequence). CDR3 nucleotides: TGTGCCACCAGCAGAGATTCGTTGAACAGGCCCTACGAGCAGTACTTC. It yields the protein CATSRDSLNRPYEQYF.

The rearrangement uses TRBV4-2 and TRBJ1-4; 9 bases align to TRBD1. Germline loops: CDR1 LGHNA, CDR2 YNFKEQ. Losses at the gene ends were 4 bases for V and 3 bases for J; bases not matched to a gene: 15. The CDR3 is 19 amino acids. The CDR3: CASSLAATGGSGANEKLFF. In nucleotides, the CDR3 is TGTGCCAGCAGCCTCGCCGCGACAGGGGGTAGTGGAGCTAATGAAAAACTGTTTTTT.

The chain carries TRBV9 and TRBJ2-7, with 9 positions matching TRBD1. The CDR3 runs 14 residues. CDR1 and CDR2 (germline): SGDLS, YYNGEE. The junction had 6 bases not matched to a gene; V was cut back by 2 bases and J by 6 bases. In nucleotides, the CDR3 is TGTGCCAGCAGCGTCCGGTGGGACAGGGCCGAGCAGTACTTC. Protein sequence: CASSVRWDRAEQYF.

The DNA for the CDR3 is TGCGCCAGCAGCCAAGATCGAAGGGGCTCCTACTACGAGCAGTACTTC. This codes for CASSQDRRGSYYEQYF. The chain carries TRBV4-1 and TRBJ2-7, with D possibly TRBD1 on 5 matching bases. The CDR3 runs 16 residues. Germline V gene data show CDR1 as MGHRA and CDR2 as YSYEKL. The germline V and J ends were trimmed by 0 bases and 3 bases, with 15 bases remaining between them.

CDR3 in amino acids: CSSTAGRGLDQPQHF. In DNA form, the CDR3 reads TGCAGCTCAACGGCGGGCAGGGGGTTAGATCAGCCCCAGCATTTT. The chain uses TRBV29-1 and TRBJ1-5; 7 nucleotides agree with TRBD1. The germline gives CDR1 SQVTM, CDR2 ANQGSEA. The V and J ends lost 8 bases and 5 bases, in that order; junction bases with no gene match: 15. The CDR3 extends over 15 amino acids.

The chain links TRBV21-1 to TRBJ2-7; whether TRBD2, the table's D call, matches the DNA was not checked. TRBV21-1 is a pseudogene locus. The CDR3 loop spans 17 amino acids. The DNA of the CDR3 is TGTGCCAACCCCGAGGTGGAGCGGGGGGGAAGCTCCTACGAGCAGTACTTC. Translated, it gives CANPEVERGGSSYEQYF.

This chain joins TRBV29-1 and TRBJ2-1, with TRBD2 matching 7 bases. The germline CDR1 and CDR2 sequences are SQVTM and ANQGSEA. The V gene end was trimmed by 4 bases and the J gene end by 2 bases; junction bases not matched to a gene: 2. CDR3 length: 13 amino acids. The CDR3 reads CSVVGLAYNEQFF. Here the CDR3 DNA reads TGCAGCGTTGTTGGACTAGCCTACAATGAGCAGTTCTTC.

This clone was detected once. V gene TRBV11-2 combines with J gene TRBJ2-5; no reliable D call. Trimming pared 3 bases from V and 5 bases from J, leaving 13 bases between. This CDR3 has 14 amino acids. Germline values: CDR1 SGHAT, CDR2 FQNNGV. The CDR3 loop reads CASSLVPRWETQYF. In DNA form, the CDR3 reads TGTGCCAGCAGCTTGGTCCCCAGATGGGAGACCCAGTACTTC.

This chain uses TRBV29-1 with TRBJ2-1; 7 bases agree with TRBD2. V trimming: 1 base; J trimming: 4 bases; junction bases outside the gene matches: 10. CDR1 is SQVTM, CDR2 ANQGSEA, per germline. This CDR3 is 16 amino acids long. Here the CDR3 DNA reads TGCAGCGTTGAAGCCTCCGTGGGAGGGCCTTACAATGAGCAGTTCTTC. Translating gives CSVEASVGGPYNEQFF.

This clone was counted a few times. The chain is built from TRBV6-4 and TRBJ1-6, with 8 bases fitting TRBD1. This CDR3 contains 15 residues. Trimming cost V 5 bases and J 7 bases; bases outside gene matches: 7. Germline values: CDR1 MRHNA, CDR2 SNTAGT. The CDR3 is CASSSGGAGNSPLHF. In DNA form, the CDR3 reads TGTGCCAGCAGTTCAGGGGGCGCCGGGAATTCACCCCTCCACTTT.

This chain uses TRBV28 with TRBJ2-7; 10 positions match TRBD1. Losses at the gene ends were 5 bases for V and 1 base for J; bases not matched to a gene: 8. Germline CDR1 is MDHEN and CDR2 is SYDVKM. The CDR3 has 16 amino acids. The CDR3 DNA is TGTGCCAGCAGTCCGACGGGACAGGGGATTTCCTACGAGCAGTACTTC. It encodes CASSPTGQGISYEQYF.

The gene calls are TRBV25-1 and TRBJ2-3; 9 bases match TRBD2. CDR1 and CDR2 (germline): MGHDK, SYGVNS. This CDR3 is built from 17 residues. After removal of 1 base from V and 2 bases from J, the junction contained 7 bases not matched to a gene. CDR3 DNA: TGTGCCAGCAGTGAATCTAGCCTAGCGGGACACACAGATACGCAGTATTTT. Encoded protein: CASSESSLAGHTDTQYF. Looking up the rest from reference TRBV25-1 and TRBJ2-3 gives the full variable domain: EADIYQTPRYLVIGTGKKITLECSQTMGHDKMYWYQQDPGMELHLIHYSYGVNSTEKGDLSSESTVSRIRTEHFPLTLESARPSHTSQYLCASSESSLAGHTDTQYFGPGTRLTVL.

The chain combines TRBV2 with TRBJ2-7, with 12 positions matching TRBD2. The germline V gene encodes CDR1 SNHLY and CDR2 FYNNEI. The CDR3 spans 14 residues. Unmatched junction bases numbered 5, after V lost 3 bases and J lost 8 bases. CDR3 coding DNA: TGTGCCAGCAGTGAGGCTAGCGGGAGGGCTCAGCAGTACTTC. This encodes CASSEASGRAQQYF. Combining the CDR3 with reference TRBV2 and TRBJ2-7 gives the whole variable domain EPEVTQTPSHQVTQMGQEVILRCVPISNHLYFYWYRQILGQKVEFLVSFYNNEISEKSEIFDDQFSVERPDGSNFTLKIRSTKLEDSAMYFCASSEASGRAQQYFGPGTRLTVT.

The CDR3 DNA follows: TGTGCCTGGAGTGTACGTCGGGACAGGGGACACCTATACTCTTACGAGCAGTACTTC. It translates to CAWSVRRDRGHLYSYEQYF. The chain recombines TRBV30 with TRBJ2-7, with 10 positions matching TRBD1. The V segment lost 0 bases and the J segment 4 bases; nucleotides outside the gene matches: 18. CDR3 length: 19 amino acids. Germline V gene sequence: CDR1 GTSNPN, CDR2 SVGIG (reference sequence).

This clone was found once. The junction differs from germline at one of its ends, possibly a read error. V usage is TRBV4-2 and J usage is TRBJ2-2; a possible D gene is TRBD2 (5 bases). The germline V gene has CDR1 LGHNA and CDR2 YNFKEQ. This CDR3 contains 15 residues. The CDR3, as DNA: TGTGCCAGCAACCAAGGAGGCACCTACACCGGGGAGCTGTTTTTT. As protein: CASNQGGTYTGELFF.

The chain links TRBV4-1 to TRBJ1-6; D possibly corresponds to TRBD1 (6 bases). Trimming shortened V by 0 bases and J by 7 bases, and 16 bases separated the two germline ends. The CDR3 has 17 residues. The germline CDR1 and CDR2 sequences are MGHRA and YSYEKL. The CDR3 nucleotides are TGCGCCAGCAGCCAAGATAGGTGGGGGGGGCTGAATTCACCCCTCCACTTT. Amino acids: CASSQDRWGGLNSPLHF.

In its sample, this clone was seen a few times. J is TRBJ2-1 and V is TRBV5-6; the D gene is possibly TRBD1 (5 bases). This CDR3 contains 11 residues. CDR1 and CDR2 from the germline V gene are SGHDT and YYEEEE. The ends were cut back, 3 bases at V and 10 bases at J, with 8 bases in the middle. As DNA, the CDR3 is TGTGCCAGCAGCTCGGACATCGAGCAGTTCTTC. Residues: CASSSDIEQFF.

The sample holds one count of this clone. The chain is built from TRBV28 and TRBJ1-4; D possibly corresponds to TRBD1 (6 bases). The length of the CDR3 is 12 residues. Germline CDR1 is MDHEN and CDR2 is SYDVKM. Trimming pared 7 bases from V and 11 bases from J, leaving 14 bases between. Here the CDR3 reads CASTGQFQKLFF. The CDR3 coding sequence is TGTGCCAGCACAGGACAGTTCCAGAAACTGTTTTTT.

The gene calls are TRBV11-2 and TRBJ2-2; 9 bases are a match to TRBD1. CDR1 SGHAT and CDR2 FQNNGV come from the germline V gene. With 6 bases clipped from V and 6 bases from J, the junction kept 2 bases outside the gene matches. This CDR3 comprises 13 residues. The CDR3 DNA is TGTGCCAGCAGACGGACAGGGGCCGGGGAGCTGTTTTTT. This codes for CASRRTGAGELFF.

V is TRBV27 and J is TRBJ2-5; maybe TRBD2 (7 bases). The CDR3 loop spans 15 amino acids. Germline CDR1 MNHEY, CDR2 SMNVEV (reference sequence). The V gene lost 3 bases and the J gene lost 3 bases, with 14 bases spanning the gap. The CDR3 loop is CASSLGGGREETQYF. The CDR3 coding sequence is TGTGCCAGCAGTTTGGGGGGGGGCCGGGAAGAGACCCAGTACTTC.

This chain uses TRBV18 with TRBJ1-1; possible D gene TRBD1, 6 bases. The CDR3 extends over 14 amino acids. V was cut by 5 bases and J by 0 bases, with 10 bases left in between. Germline CDR1 reads KGHSH; CDR2 reads LQKENI. The CDR3, as DNA: TGTGCCAGCTCAGGACAGAAAATGAACACTGAAGCTTTCTTT. Translating it yields CASSGQKMNTEAFF.